This paragraph covers one TCR beta chain sequence. What it recognizes is unknown. The data are from a study of T cell responses to AZD1222 COVID-19 vaccine. The wider study: Doses given second, at about 4 or about 12 weeks, were pooled. General study findings and limits: Spike-specific TCR breadth rose after two AZD1222 doses, and depth rose as well. Seropositive at baseline were only a handful of AZD1222 recipients. Donors, mostly white British, included more females; clonal diversity was possibly underestimated.

Some clones are missing from TCRdb's copy, which holds only in-frame ones; the method was immunoSEQ multiplex PCR. The sample includes under 200,000 clones, 90% of them seen just once. Trimming took off 7 bases at V and 1 base at J, with 13 bases between the two ends. Germline loops: CDR1 SGHNT, CDR2 YENEEA. The CDR3 extends over 15 amino acids. V and J are TRBV11-3 and TRBJ2-2, with unresolved D. The receptor's source is an adult in good health. The sequences come from peripheral blood, collected on day 0 of AZD1222 vaccination. The CDR3 protein is CASTYTPVNTGELFF. The CDR3 nucleotides are TGTGCCAGCACCTACACACCAGTGAACACCGGGGAGCTGTTTTTT. The variable domain in full, completed from reference TRBV11-3 and TRBJ2-2, reads EAGVVQSPRYKIIEKKQPVAFWCNPISGHNTLYWYLQNLGQGPELLIRYENEEAVDDSQLPKDRFSAERLKGVDSTLKIQPAELGDSAVYLCASTYTPVNTGELFFGEGSRLTVL.